What follows describes a single TCR beta chain. Its antigen is currently unknown. This specimen belongs to a study of T cell responses to AZD1222 COVID-19 vaccine. Study-level points and caveats: Variant regions that are unmutated are reportedly the target of nearly half of spike-specific TCRs.

Profiling relied on immunoSEQ multiplex PCR, and the TCRdb table lists in-frame clones only, not all of them. The sample shows some 80,000 clones, about 83% of them seen only once. CDR1 and CDR2 from the germline V gene are GTSNPN and SVGIG (reference sequence). CDR3 length: 11 residues. The germline V and J ends were trimmed by 7 bases and 5 bases, with 11 bases remaining between them. This chain connects TRBV30 to TRBJ1-1; tentatively, D is TRBD1 (5 bases). Sample: peripheral blood, taken 28 days after the second dose of the MenACWY control vaccine. The source is an adult who received the MenACWY meningococcal vaccine as a control. The CDR3 sequence is CAYGEGTEAFF. CDR3 in DNA: TGTGCCTATGGAGAGGGGACTGAAGCTTTCTTT.